Following are 20 T cell receptor beta chains from one sample sequenced in a study of cytomegalovirus exposure and HLA in healthy donors. Repertoires were generated with immunoSEQ multiplex PCR, while TCRdb's copy carries only in-frame clones and drops some. The sample yields more than 150,000 clones, 84% seen once. The sequencing input was PBMCs. The receptors derive from a woman younger than 30 in good health and CMV-seropositive.

This chain connects TRBV6-1 to TRBJ2-3, with 9 bases lining up with TRBD2. The J segment lost 9 bases and the V segment lost 5 bases, leaving 6 bases of the junction unmatched. The CDR3 covers 13 residues. Per the germline V gene, CDR1 is MNHNS and CDR2 is SASEGT. The CDR3 nucleotides are TGTGCCAGCAGTACCGGGACTAGCCGGACGCAGTATTTT. Protein sequence: CASSTGTSRTQYF.

The gene calls are TRBV10-3 and TRBJ2-7, with D perhaps TRBD1 (7 bases). The CDR3 sequence is 14 residues long. Germline lookup yields CDR1 ENHRY and CDR2 SYGVKD. Trimming removed 0 bases at V and 5 bases at J, with 11 bases between. As DNA, the CDR3 is TGTGCCATCAGTGAGTCCAGGGGGGCCCACGAGCAGTACTTC. Amino acids: CAISESRGAHEQYF.

The genes are TRBV28 and TRBJ1-1, with D possibly being TRBD1 (6 bases). V was pared by 3 bases and J by 7 bases, with 18 bases between. This CDR3 is built from 15 residues. From germline, CDR1 is MDHEN and CDR2 SYDVKM. Here the CDR3 reads CASSLRGLGTREAFF. The DNA of the CDR3 is TGTGCCAGCAGTTTGCGGGGGCTTGGGACCCGTGAAGCTTTCTTT.

V gene TRBV5-1 combines with J gene TRBJ2-7; TRBD1 matches at 11 bases. Looked up from germline, CDR1 is SGHRS and CDR2 is YFSETQ. The CDR3 has 14 amino acids. V gave up 3 bases and J gave up 7 bases; unmatched junction bases: 6. DNA of the CDR3: TGCGCCAGCAGCTGGACAGGGGGCGGGGAGGAGCAGTACTTC. Protein sequence: CASSWTGGGEEQYF.

This rearrangement joins TRBV27 to TRBJ2-7; 7 bases agree with TRBD2. With 4 bases clipped from V and 6 bases from J, the junction kept 6 bases outside the gene matches. The germline gives CDR1 MNHEY, CDR2 SMNVEV (reference sequence). The CDR3 extends over 13 amino acids. This chain's CDR3 is CASSSISGGEQYF. CDR3 bases: TGTGCCAGCAGTTCAATTTCGGGGGGCGAGCAGTACTTC.

The V and J genes are TRBV27 and TRBJ2-5; D unclear. Looked up from germline, CDR1 is MNHEY and CDR2 is SMNVEV (reference sequence). The CDR3 totals 11 residues. V lost 11 bases and J 2 bases, leaving 9 bases between the germline ends. In DNA form, the CDR3 reads TGTGCCTCGGGTCCACAAGAGACCCAGTACTTC. It is translated as CASGPQETQYF.

The chain links TRBV6-5 to TRBJ2-3; unclear D gene. The CDR3 contains 13 residues. V was cut by 6 bases and J by 6 bases, with 13 bases left in between. CDR1 is MNHEY and CDR2 is SVGAGI in the germline V gene. CDR3 DNA: TGTGCCAGCAGGGTCAGTAATTTGGATACGCAGTATTTT. Protein: CASRVSNLDTQYF.

The chain carries TRBV2 and TRBJ2-4; tentative D call: TRBD2 (6 bases). V shed 6 bases and J shed 1 base, with 13 bases lying between them. Germline V CDR1 and CDR2: SNHLY, FYNNEI. This CDR3 region has 15 residues. This CDR3 is CASSVGSSAKNIQYF. In DNA, the CDR3 is TGTGCCAGCAGCGTCGGGAGTAGCGCCAAAAACATTCAGTACTTC. Full variable domain (rest looked up from reference TRBV2 and TRBJ2-4): EPEVTQTPSHQVTQMGQEVILRCVPISNHLYFYWYRQILGQKVEFLVSFYNNEISEKSEIFDDQFSVERPDGSNFTLKIRSTKLEDSAMYFCASSVGSSAKNIQYFGAGTRLSVL.

This clone was seen only a few times. The CDR3 here is CASSPGQGVGYTF. The CDR3 region has the DNA TGCGCCAGCAGCCCTGGACAGGGAGTTGGCTACACCTTC. The J gene is TRBJ1-2, the V gene TRBV5-1; 8 bases are shared with TRBD1. This CDR3 contains 13 residues. The junction had 6 bases not matched to a gene; V was cut back by 4 bases and J by 7 bases. Germline lookup yields CDR1 SGHRS and CDR2 YFSETQ.

The V gene is TRBV5-1, the J gene TRBJ2-1, with 8 bases fitting TRBD2. CDR1 and CDR2 from the germline V gene are SGHRS and YFSETQ. J gave up 6 bases and V 3 bases, and 17 bases lay outside the gene matches. This CDR3 region has 18 residues. DNA for the CDR3: TGCGCCAGCAGCTCCCAGCCCCTGCGAGCGGGGGTCCCCAATGAGCAGTTCTTC. Its protein is CASSSQPLRAGVPNEQFF.

J is TRBJ1-1 and V is TRBV10-1, with no clear D. CDR3 length: 14 residues. CDR1 and CDR2 from the germline V gene are WNHNN and SYGVQD (reference sequence). Trimming removed 4 bases from V and 5 bases from J, with 14 bases in between. CDR3 nucleotides: TGCGCCAGCAGTGCCCTCGGGAGAGGGACTGAAGCTTTCTTT. Protein sequence: CASSALGRGTEAFF.

The genes are TRBV6-5 and TRBJ1-1; tentatively, D is TRBD1 (6 bases). Trimming cost V 3 bases and J 4 bases, with 12 bases left between them. This CDR3 contains 14 residues. Germline assignment: CDR1 MNHEY and CDR2 SVGAGI. The CDR3 region is CASSYQGRGTEAFF. The CDR3 bases are TGTGCCAGCAGTTATCAGGGGAGGGGCACTGAAGCTTTCTTT.

The chain employs TRBV10-1 and TRBJ2-7; tentative D call: TRBD1 (5 bases). V lost 4 bases to trimming and J lost 6 bases, with 16 bases between them. Germline CDR1 and CDR2: WNHNN and SYGVQD (reference sequence). This CDR3 has 14 residues. In DNA form, the CDR3 reads TGCGCCAGCAGTGCTGACAGCCAACCCCTCGAGCAGTACTTC. Translation gives CASSADSQPLEQYF.

The V gene is TRBV28, the J gene TRBJ1-5; TRBD1 aligns across 11 bases. This CDR3 is 17 amino acids long. Germline CDR1 reads MDHEN; CDR2 reads SYDVKM. Germline trimming cut 6 bases from V and 5 bases from J; bases unmatched to any gene: 12. The DNA for the CDR3 is TGTGCCAGCAGAGAACCTCGGGACAGGGGGTTCGATCAGCCCCAGCATTTT. Translating gives CASREPRDRGFDQPQHF.

In its sample, this clone was seen once. CDR3: CASSSRGDEPRLCEAFF. CDR3 in DNA: TGTGCCAGCAGCTCGCGGGGGGACGAACCCCGCCTTTGTGAAGCTTTCTTT. The genes are TRBV7-7 and TRBJ1-1; possible D gene TRBD1, 5 bases. This CDR3 comprises 17 residues. The germline V and J ends were trimmed by 4 bases and 7 bases, with 25 bases remaining between them. Germline V gives CDR1 SSHAT, CDR2 FNYEAQ (reference sequence).

On this clone itself: Within the sample, other DNA sequences also encode this same CDR3. This chain uses TRBV9 with TRBJ2-6, with a possible D match to TRBD2 (6 bases). This CDR3 has 15 residues. V shed 0 bases and J shed 2 bases, with 6 bases lying between them. Germline CDR1 SGDLS, CDR2 YYNGEE. The CDR3 DNA reads as TGTGCCAGCAGCGTAGCGGGGGCTGGGGCCAACGTCCTGACTTTC. Residues: CASSVAGAGANVLTF.

This clone was seen only once. This chain joins TRBV13 and TRBJ1-2; no reliable D call. Trimming stripped 0 bases from V and 1 base from J, with 9 bases between. Germline V gene lookup returns CDR1 PRHDT and CDR2 FYEKMQ (reference sequence). CDR3 length equals 15 residues. Here the CDR3 DNA reads TGTGCCAGCAGCTTAGGCCCTCAGATTAACTATGGCTACACCTTC. As protein: CASSLGPQINYGYTF.

The chain's CDR3 is CASSLVKEPTEAFF. Here the CDR3 DNA reads TGTGCCAGCAGCCTAGTCAAGGAGCCGACTGAAGCTTTCTTT. The V and J genes are TRBV14 and TRBJ1-1; the D is unclear. The CDR3 spans 14 residues. Trimming shortened V by 4 bases and J by 5 bases, and 14 bases separated the two germline ends. Germline lookup yields CDR1 SGHDN and CDR2 FVKESK.

This clone appeared a single time. This chain uses TRBV9 with TRBJ2-1; maybe TRBD2 (6 bases). Germline V gene lookup returns CDR1 SGDLS and CDR2 YYNGEE. The CDR3 runs 14 residues. V shed 3 bases and J shed 8 bases, with 15 bases lying between them. In DNA, the CDR3 is TGTGCCAGCAGCGCGAGACTAGAACTTCATGAGCAGTTCTTC. It yields the protein CASSARLELHEQFF.

CDR3: CASSLDVTGPWSDTQYF. In nucleotides, the CDR3 is TGTGCCAGCAGCTTAGATGTAACAGGACCCTGGTCCGATACGCAGTATTTT. J is TRBJ2-3 and V is TRBV11-2; perhaps TRBD1 as D (5 bases). Per germline, CDR1 SGHAT and CDR2 FQNNGV. The CDR3 is 17 amino acids. V was clipped by 0 bases and J by 6 bases, with 19 bases between them.